This TCR beta chain was documented in a study of radiation and T cells in renal cell carcinoma. This CDR3 has 14 residues. Documented time point: blood 2 weeks post-SBRT. The sample's treatment: 15 Gy SBRT to primary tumor, nephrectomy 4 weeks later. Profiled with immunoSEQ multiplex PCR; TCRdb holds only in-frame clones, not every one. The repertoire holds 100,000 to 150,000 clones, with roughly four fifths as singletons. The chain has TRBV21-1 and TRBJ1-2; the table's TRBD1 call for D was not verified on the DNA. TRBV21-1 is tagged as a pseudogene. The sample consisted of blood, taken from a patient whose treatment included radiotherapy and nephrectomy. The sequence was collected from a man in his fifties or sixties with renal cell carcinoma. The CDR3 is CASSKGDRDYGYTF. The DNA for the CDR3 is TGTGCCAGCAGCAAGGGGGACAGGGACTATGGCTACACCTTC.